These 15 T cell receptor beta chains were all obtained from the same sample, sequenced in a study of monozygotic twins with inflammatory bowel disease. From its re-call of the 5' RACE reads, TCRdb lists each CDR3 protein once, without DNA. The sample spans approximately 160,000 distinct CDR3 sequences; the ten largest clones claim 7.4%. The material sequenced was blood. Receptor source: a human donor with ulcerative colitis or Crohn's disease, or a healthy co-twin of an affected twin (not recorded which).

This chain joins TRBV18 and TRBJ1-3. Per germline, CDR1 KGHSH and CDR2 LQKENI. CDR3 size: 15 residues. CDR3 protein: CASSPKRQSGNTIYF.

This chain links TRBV5-5 with TRBJ1-1; the TRBD1 assignment by TCRdb is unverifiable without DNA. The CDR3 spans 14 residues. Germline lookup yields CDR1 SGHKS and CDR2 YYEKEE (reference sequence). CDR3 in amino acids: CASSPPHRATEAFF. Supplemented by reference TRBV5-5 and TRBJ1-1, the full variable domain reads DAGVTQSPTHLIKTRGQQVTLRCSPISGHKSVSWYQQVLGQGPQFIFQYYEKEERGRGNFPDRFSARQFPNYSSELNVNALLLGDSALYLCASSPPHRATEAFFGQGTRLTVV.

This chain joins TRBV5-1 and TRBJ2-1. Germline lookup yields CDR1 SGHRS and CDR2 YFSETQ. The CDR3 contains 16 residues. The CDR3 sequence: CASSLMAVSSYNEQFF.

This CDR3 is CASSPRGGVDEQYF. The chain couples TRBV19 to TRBJ2-7; TCRdb gives TRBD2 as the D gene, but with no DNA this cannot be confirmed. Germline V gene lookup returns CDR1 LNHDA and CDR2 SQIVND (reference sequence). The CDR3 length is 14 residues.

This chain links TRBV21-1 with TRBJ2-7. TRBV21-1 corresponds to a pseudogene. The CDR3 runs 14 residues. The CDR3 sequence: CASPTAGALYEQYF.

The V gene is TRBV11-2, the J gene TRBJ2-4; TCRdb proposes TRBD1, but this gene call is untestable without DNA. There are 21 residues in the CDR3. Per germline, CDR1 SGHAT and CDR2 FQNNGV. The CDR3 sequence: CASSLDLVWGHHTLAKNIQYF.

The genes are TRBV7-2 and TRBJ2-1; TCRdb's D call of TRBD1 is untestable without DNA. Germline V gene data show CDR1 as SGHTA and CDR2 as FQGNSA. The CDR3 extends over 14 amino acids. The CDR3 region is CASSYRGVYNEQFF.

The chain links TRBV5-1 to TRBJ2-3; TCRdb's D call, TRBD1, is unchecked because there is no DNA. From germline, CDR1 is SGHRS and CDR2 YFSETQ. This CDR3 has 15 amino acids. This chain's CDR3 is CASSFKQGGTDTQYF.

The V call is TRBV28, the J call TRBJ1-2; TCRdb returns TRBD1, unconfirmable since there is no DNA. In germline, CDR1 is MDHEN, CDR2 SYDVKM. CDR3 length equals 14 residues. This chain's CDR3 is CASSPHDRTRGYTF.

V is TRBV29-1 and J is TRBJ1-1; TCRdb gives TRBD1 as the D gene, but with no DNA this cannot be confirmed. Germline loops: CDR1 SQVTM, CDR2 ANQGSEA. This CDR3 is 13 amino acids long. CDR3 sequence reads: CSVKQGPNTEAFF.

The V call is TRBV6-5, the J call TRBJ2-3; TCRdb selects TRBD1, and the lack of DNA leaves this call unchecked. The germline gives CDR1 MNHEY, CDR2 SVGAGI. This CDR3 contains 14 residues. CDR3: CASSWGGPPDTQYF.

The chain links TRBV20-1 to TRBJ2-2; TCRdb's assignment of TRBD2 cannot be checked, as there is no DNA. Germline values: CDR1 DFQATT, CDR2 SNEGSKA (reference sequence). This CDR3 is built from 15 residues. CDR3 loop: CSAPLPGLNTGELFF.

The chain employs TRBV18 and TRBJ2-3; TCRdb outputs TRBD2, but without DNA this stays unchecked. CDR3 length equals 15 residues. CDR1 is KGHSH and CDR2 is LQKENI in the germline V gene. This chain's CDR3 is CASSPTSGNTDTQYF. Combining the CDR3 with reference TRBV18 and TRBJ2-3 gives the whole variable domain NAGVMQNPRHLVRRRGQEARLRCSPMKGHSHVYWYRQLPEEGLKFMVYLQKENIIDESGMPKERFSAEFPKEGPSILRIQQVVRGDSAAYFCASSPTSGNTDTQYFGPGTRLTVL.

The chain joins TRBV10-3 to TRBJ2-5; with no DNA, the TCRdb D assignment of TRBD1 cannot be verified. Germline V CDR1 and CDR2: ENHRY, SYGVKD. The CDR3 is made up of 15 amino acids. The CDR3: CAISETGTAQGTQYF.

The chain employs TRBV7-2 and TRBJ2-5; the TRBD1 assignment by TCRdb is unverifiable without DNA. The CDR3 loop spans 14 amino acids. Germline V gene lookup returns CDR1 SGHTA and CDR2 FQGNSA. The chain's CDR3 is CASSLEGQVLTQYF.